This T cell receptor beta chain stems from a study of T cell responses to AZD1222 COVID-19 vaccine. Whole-study results and caveats: A reported finding is that nearly half of spike-specific TCRs target unmutated variant regions. The peak T cell response came first, and repertoires were sampled only after it.

Note on this clone: Antigen specificity is unknown.

Produced via immunoSEQ multiplex PCR; TCRdb's table is partial and in-frame only. The sample records 110,000 or so clones, around 88% being singletons. Germline V gene lookup returns CDR1 LGHDT and CDR2 YNNKEL (reference sequence). Trimming removed 4 bases at V and 8 bases at J, with 17 bases between. This CDR3 spans 15 amino acids. This rearrangement joins TRBV3-1 (or the pseudogene TRBV3-2) to TRBJ1-4, with D possibly being TRBD1 (6 bases). Sequenced material: peripheral blood, taken 28 days after the second AZD1222 dose. The receptor's source is an adult who received the AZD1222 COVID-19 vaccine. This CDR3 reads CASSPRGRDREKLFF. DNA for the CDR3: TGTGCCAGCAGCCCAAGGGGGAGGGATCGAGAAAAACTGTTTTTT.